The next 24 T cell receptor beta chains were all read from a single sample in a study of T cells in Graves' hyperthyroidism and ophthalmopathy. TCR beta CDR3 sequences were amplified from RNA transcripts. TCR CDR3 underwent first-round RT-PCR with the HTBI primer set. MiXCR was run by TCRdb on the multiplex PCR reads, yielding one entry per CDR3 protein. The data hold hundreds of thousands of distinct CDR3 sequences, with about a third observed a single time. Sequenced input: blood. These receptors all come from a middle-aged woman with Graves' hyperthyroidism.

This clonotype was seen at least ten times. The chain links TRBV9 to TRBJ1-5, with TRBD1 matching over 7 bases. The germline gives CDR1 SGDLS, CDR2 YYNGEE. The CDR3 runs to 16 residues. Trimming took 0 bases from V and 5 from J; bases not matched to a gene: 8. The CDR3 sequence is CASSVATDRDDQPQHF. CDR3 DNA sequence: TGTGCCAGCAGCGTAGCTACAGACAGGGACGATCAGCCCCAGCATTTT.

V gene TRBV12-3 or TRBV12-4 combines with J gene TRBJ1-1, with D perhaps TRBD1 (6 bases). Trimming took off 7 bases at V and 6 bases at J, with 18 bases between the two ends. The length of the CDR3 is 14 residues. The CDR3 DNA follows: TGTGCCAGCAACCCCGCGGGGGGCAGGGCTGAAGCTTTCTTT. Translating it yields CASNPAGGRAEAFF.

Notes on this clonotype: This may arise from a read error, as a much more abundant clone is one base away. This chain uses TRBV5-1 with TRBJ1-2; 7 nucleotides line up with TRBD1. Germline loops: CDR1 SGHRS, CDR2 YFSETQ. CDR3 length: 14 amino acids. V lost 6 bases, J lost 2 bases, and 7 bases stayed unmatched. The CDR3 here is CASNSATGNYGYTF. The CDR3 DNA is TGCGCCAGCAACTCAGCGACAGGGAACTATGGCTACACCTTC.

This chain links TRBV5-1 with TRBJ2-5; D uncertain. The CDR3 length is 13 residues. V gave up 3 bases and J gave up 7 bases, with 13 bases separating them. Germline V gene data show CDR1 as SGHRS and CDR2 as YFSETQ. The CDR3 bases are TGCGCCAGCAGCTCGGACGGTCCGGGGACCCAGTACTTC. Amino acids: CASSSDGPGTQYF.

The chain joins TRBV7-6 to TRBJ2-5; D is uncertain. The V end lost 6 bases, the J end lost 1 base, and 12 bases lay between the germline ends. Per germline, CDR1 SGHVS and CDR2 FNYEAQ. The length of the CDR3 is 14 residues. The CDR3 coding sequence is TGTGCCAGCAGTCCAAGTTCAAGCCAAGAGACCCAGTACTTC. Protein: CASSPSSSQETQYF.

About this clonotype itself: A much bigger clone sits one base away, suggesting this may be a read error. The V call is TRBV20-1, the J call TRBJ1-1; D unclear. The length of the CDR3 is 11 residues. CDR1 and CDR2 (germline): DFQATT, SNEGSKA (reference sequence). For the CDR3, the DNA is TGCACTGCTAGTCGGCAGGCCGAAGCTTTCTTT. It codes for CTASRQAEAFF.

The sample holds many counts of this clonotype. Relative to the germline gene, one junction end is altered; a read error may explain this. V is TRBV5-1 and J is TRBJ1-1; D might be TRBD1 (5 bases). The CDR3 has 13 residues. Looked up from germline, CDR1 is SGHRS and CDR2 is YFSETQ. This CDR3 reads CASSFGGDTEAFF. The DNA for the CDR3 is TGTGCCAGCAGCTTCGGGGGGGACACTGAAGCTTTCTTT.

This chain connects TRBV4-3 to TRBJ1-1; D possibly corresponds to TRBD1 (5 bases). V was shortened by 6 bases and J by 5 bases, with 13 bases between the two germline ends. CDR3 length: 13 amino acids. The V gene's germline CDR1 is LGHNA and CDR2 YSLEER. In nucleotides, the CDR3 is TGCGCCAGCAGTCAACGGGGGTGGACTGAAGCTTTCTTT. Its protein is CASSQRGWTEAFF.

There are many counts of this clonotype. The V call is TRBV29-1, the J call TRBJ1-3, with D uncertain. Germline assignment: CDR1 SQVTM and CDR2 ANQGSEA. This CDR3 region has 12 residues. V was trimmed by 1 base and J by 2 bases, leaving 3 bases between them. CDR3 nucleotide sequence: TGCAGCGTTGAAGGGGCTGGAAACACCATATATTTT. It is translated as CSVEGAGNTIYF.

This clonotype came up many times. This rearrangement joins TRBV7-2 to TRBJ1-5; D ambiguous. The CDR3 runs to 16 residues. V lost 0 bases to trimming and J lost 2 bases, with 11 bases between them. Germline V CDR1 and CDR2: SGHTA, FQGNSA. The CDR3 nucleotides are TGTGCCAGCAGCTTAGCAACACACAATCGCAATCAGCCCCAGCATTTT. This sequence encodes CASSLATHNRNQPQHF.

This clonotype was found a few times. Here the CDR3 reads CSAISRDREETQYF. Here the CDR3 DNA reads TGCAGTGCTATATCCCGGGACCGGGAAGAGACCCAGTACTTC. V and J are TRBV20-1 and TRBJ2-5; D may match TRBD1 or TRBD2 (5 bases each). The CDR3 runs to 14 residues. V was shortened by 4 bases and J by 3 bases, with 15 bases between the two germline ends. Germline V gives CDR1 DFQATT, CDR2 SNEGSKA (reference sequence).

There are many counts of this clonotype. The rearrangement joins TRBV7-6 to TRBJ1-1; no clear D. V was clipped by 0 bases and J by 10 bases, with 15 bases between them. There are 14 residues in the CDR3. Germline CDR1 reads SGHVS; CDR2 reads FNYEAQ. This chain's CDR3 is CASSLAPAGDGAFF. The CDR3 bases are TGTGCCAGCAGCTTAGCGCCGGCAGGAGATGGAGCTTTCTTT.

This clonotype was detected ten times or more. This sequence joins TRBV7-9 and TRBJ2-5; possibly TRBD1 for D (6 bases). The germline V and J ends were trimmed by 5 bases and 5 bases, with 12 bases remaining between them. Germline V gene sequence: CDR1 SEHNR, CDR2 FQNEAQ (reference sequence). The length of the CDR3 is 13 residues. The CDR3 region is CASSPQGEETQYF. The CDR3 nucleotides are TGTGCCAGCAGCCCACAGGGTGAGGAGACCCAGTACTTC.

The J gene is TRBJ2-5, the V gene TRBV7-2; 8 bases match TRBD1. Germline CDR1 and CDR2: SGHTA and FQGNSA. The CDR3 totals 15 residues. With V trimmed by 5 bases and J by 4 bases, 9 bases remained unmatched. DNA of the CDR3: TGTGCCAGCAGCCTTGACGACAGGGGTGGAGAGACCCAGTACTTC. It is translated as CASSLDDRGGETQYF.

CDR3 in DNA: TGTGCCAGTAGGTCCCTATGGGGCGATTTTCTCTCTGGGGCCAACGTCCTGACTTTC. It translates to CASRSLWGDFLSGANVLTF. The chain links TRBV19 to TRBJ2-6; D perhaps matches TRBD1 (5 bases). The CDR3 loop spans 19 amino acids. CDR1 and CDR2 (germline): LNHDA, SQIVND (reference sequence). Trimming removed 6 bases at V and 0 bases at J, with 21 bases between. Supplemented by reference TRBV19 and TRBJ2-6, the full variable domain reads DGGITQSPKYLFRKEGQNVTLSCEQNLNHDAMYWYRQDPGQGLRLIYYSQIVNDFQKGDIAEGYSVSREKKESFPLTVTSAQKNPTAFYLCASRSLWGDFLSGANVLTFGAGSRLTVL.

This clonotype was counted at least ten times. This chain connects TRBV7-9 to TRBJ2-5; 12 nucleotides match TRBD2. V shed 5 bases, J shed 5 bases, and the junction held 9 bases outside the gene matches. Germline values: CDR1 SEHNR, CDR2 FQNEAQ (reference sequence). This CDR3 is built from 16 residues. The DNA for the CDR3 is TGTGCCAGCAGCCCCCGGACTAGCGGGGCCAGTGAGACCCAGTACTTC. Amino acids: CASSPRTSGASETQYF.

The CDR3 DNA is TGCGCCAGCAGCACCTCCGGGACTAGCGTCCACGAGCAGTACTTC. Translation: CASSTSGTSVHEQYF. The chain recombines TRBV5-1 with TRBJ2-7, with 10 nucleotides matching TRBD2. The CDR3 consists of 15 residues. Losses at the gene ends were 4 bases for V and 5 bases for J; bases not matched to a gene: 9. CDR1 is SGHRS and CDR2 is YFSETQ in the germline V gene.

This clonotype was seen only a few times. J is TRBJ1-5 and V is TRBV7-8; D possibly corresponds to TRBD1 (5 bases). CDR3 size: 16 residues. Per the germline V gene, CDR1 is SGHVS and CDR2 is FQNEAQ. Trimming took off 6 bases at V and 3 bases at J, with 18 bases between the two ends. The CDR3 reads CASSSSGGRNNQPQHF. For the CDR3, the DNA is TGTGCCAGCAGTTCGTCGGGGGGGAGGAACAATCAGCCCCAGCATTTT.

This clonotype came up a few times. The rearrangement uses TRBV2 and TRBJ2-3; 9 bases fit TRBD1. The J segment lost 1 base and the V segment lost 1 base, leaving 0 bases of the junction unmatched. CDR1 is SNHLY and CDR2 is FYNNEI in the germline V gene. The CDR3 has 15 residues. The CDR3 region is CASSEGTGGTDTQYF. CDR3 sequence (DNA): TGTGCCAGCAGTGAAGGGACAGGGGGCACAGATACGCAGTATTTT.

This clonotype was recorded at least ten times. The chain's CDR3 is CSASPAATGQGGGELFF. In nucleotides, the CDR3 is TGCAGTGCTAGCCCCGCCGCGACAGGCCAGGGAGGCGGGGAGCTGTTTTTT. This chain links TRBV20-1 with TRBJ2-2; perhaps D is TRBD1 or TRBD2 (6 bases each). V gave up 3 bases and J gave up 7 bases, with 24 bases separating them. The CDR3 contains 17 residues. Germline assignment: CDR1 DFQATT and CDR2 SNEGSKA (reference sequence).

This clonotype was found many times. The chain carries TRBV6-5 and TRBJ1-6; 7 bases agree with TRBD1. Germline V CDR1 and CDR2: MNHEY, SVGAGI. The CDR3 is 13 amino acids. With 5 bases clipped from V and 9 bases from J, the junction kept 4 bases outside the gene matches. CDR3 DNA: TGTGCCAGCAGTAGAGGACAGGCTTCACCCCTCCACTTT. Translating it yields CASSRGQASPLHF.

This clonotype was counted at least ten times. The V call is TRBV6-2 or TRBV6-3, the J call TRBJ2-2, with 9 nucleotides matching TRBD2. With 2 bases clipped from V and 5 bases from J, the junction kept 6 bases outside the gene matches. The CDR3 has 16 residues. Germline CDR1 and CDR2: MNHEY and SVGEGT. The CDR3 coding sequence is TGTGCCAGCAGTTACCCGGCTAGCGGGAAGACCGGGGAGCTGTTTTTT. Translation: CASSYPASGKTGELFF.

Details on this clonotype: Given a much more abundant clone one base away, this may be a read error. V is TRBV10-3 and J is TRBJ2-7, with D possibly called TRBD1 or TRBD2 (6 bases each). Trimming shortened V by 4 bases and J by 6 bases, and 25 bases separated the two germline ends. This CDR3 contains 17 residues. CDR1 is ENHRY, CDR2 SYGVKD, per germline. The CDR3 here is CAISAPGGAFVPSEQYF. DNA of the CDR3: TGTGCCATCAGTGCTCCCGGGGGCGCATTCGTTCCTAGCGAGCAGTACTTC.

The rearrangement uses TRBV7-2 and TRBJ1-5; D is perhaps TRBD1 (5 bases). Germline V gene data show CDR1 as SGHTA and CDR2 as FQGNSA. Trimming shortened V by 1 base and J by 7 bases, and 14 bases separated the two germline ends. The CDR3 is made up of 15 amino acids. Here the CDR3 DNA reads TGTGCCAGCAGCTTAGTCGGAGGGGAAAGACAGCCCCAGCATTTT. Translation gives CASSLVGGERQPQHF.